This section outlines one T cell receptor beta chain sequence together with its context. Its antigen is as yet unknown. This sample was included in a study of identical twins. Study-wide results and caveats: Excess low generation probability was seen in twin-shared out-of-frame alpha sequences.

V was clipped by 4 bases and J by 7 bases; unmatched bases: 6. The CDR3 runs 16 residues. Germline loops: CDR1 MGHRA, CDR2 YSYEKL. Via MiXCR, TCRdb re-called the 5' RACE reads, giving one row per CDR3 protein. The repertoire includes approximately 350,000 distinct CDR3 sequences, more than 9% of them detected once, and around 7.8% sits in the top ten. This sample was also put to use in a study of yellow fever vaccine responses in identical twins.

The receptor's source is a woman between 18 and 29 years old in good health. The chain uses TRBV4-1 and TRBJ2-1; 14 nucleotides agree with TRBD2. Sample: CD8+ T cells sorted from blood. The CDR3 is CASSPTTSGGANEQFF. The CDR3 DNA reads TGCGCCAGCAGCCCAACGACTAGCGGGGGGGCGAATGAGCAGTTCTTC.